A single sample is the source of the 15 T cell receptor beta chains below, sequenced in a study of T cells expressing NK-cell markers. Each CDR3 protein gets one entry in TCRdb, which reprocessed the 5' RACE reads and gives no DNA. The listing contains around 470,000 distinct CDR3 sequences. Source material: blood T cells: a sorted CD56 or NKG2C T cell subset, CD4+ or CD8+ T cells, or bulk PBMC T cells (not recorded which). The receptors shown here come from a woman between 50 and 59 years old in good health.

The J gene is TRBJ2-1, the V gene TRBV7-9; lacking DNA, the TRBD2 call made by TCRdb goes unchecked. CDR3 length: 18 residues. Germline V CDR1 and CDR2: SEHNR, FQNEAQ (reference sequence). Here the CDR3 reads CASSLASGASGTSNEQFF.

This rearrangement joins TRBV7-9 to TRBJ1-4. Germline-derived CDR1 and CDR2 are SEHNR and FQNEAQ (reference sequence). The length of the CDR3 is 16 residues. The chain's CDR3 is CASSLDRQLNKEKLFF.

The V and J genes are TRBV5-1 and TRBJ1-1; TCRdb returns TRBD1, unconfirmable since there is no DNA. The CDR3 spans 15 residues. Germline V gene lookup returns CDR1 SGHRS and CDR2 YFSETQ. The CDR3 sequence is CASSTIQGMKGEAFF.

The chain uses TRBV6-5 and TRBJ1-2; TCRdb's D gene call, TRBD1, goes unchecked for lack of DNA. Looked up from germline, CDR1 is MNHEY and CDR2 is SVGAGI. The CDR3 runs 17 residues. Here the CDR3 reads CASSYSRGDRYNYGYTF.

This sequence joins TRBV24-1 and TRBJ2-1; checking the TCRdb D call of TRBD2 is not possible without DNA. Germline CDR1 is KGHDR and CDR2 is SFDVKD. The CDR3 loop spans 18 amino acids. The CDR3: CATSDLPQPSGRTNEQFF.

The gene calls are TRBV5-1 and TRBJ2-3. Germline-derived CDR1 and CDR2 are SGHRS and YFSETQ. This CDR3 has 12 amino acids. CDR3 residues: CASSLGEDTQYF. The complete variable domain, with remaining parts taken from reference TRBV5-1 and TRBJ2-3, reads KAGVTQTPRYLIKTRGQQVTLSCSPISGHRSVSWYQQTPGQGLQFLFEYFSETQRNKGNFPGRFSGRQFSNSRSEMNVSTLELGDSALYLCASSLGEDTQYFGPGTRLTVL.

J is TRBJ1-1 and V is TRBV11-1. The V gene's germline CDR1 is SGHAT and CDR2 FQDESV (reference sequence). This CDR3 has 13 residues. The CDR3 sequence: CASRGLQNTEAFF.

The chain has TRBV5-6 and TRBJ2-2; checking the TCRdb D call of TRBD1 is not possible without DNA. Germline-derived CDR1 and CDR2 are SGHDT and YYEEEE. The CDR3 length is 15 residues. The CDR3 loop is CASSLIGADTGELFF.

The chain employs TRBV27 and TRBJ2-7; TCRdb designates TRBD1, a call that cannot be tested without DNA. The CDR3 runs 15 residues. CDR1 is MNHEY and CDR2 is SMNVEV in the germline V gene (reference sequence). CDR3 protein: CASSPDRGLSYEQYF.

The V and J genes are TRBV12-3 or TRBV12-4 and TRBJ1-1; without DNA, the TCRdb call of TRBD1 cannot be checked. This CDR3 is 12 amino acids long. CDR3 sequence: CASRLTGGKAFF.

V is TRBV7-2 and J is TRBJ2-1. The germline gives CDR1 SGHTA, CDR2 FQGNSA. There are 12 residues in the CDR3. This CDR3 is CASSRSSNEQFF. Combining the CDR3 with reference TRBV7-2 and TRBJ2-1 gives the whole variable domain GAGVSQSPSNKVTEKGKDVELRCDPISGHTALYWYRQSLGQGLEFLIYFQGNSAPDKSGLPSDRFSAERTGGSVSTLTIQRTQQEDSAVYLCASSRSSNEQFFGPGTRLTVL.

The chain couples TRBV29-1 to TRBJ2-1; TCRdb returns TRBD2, unconfirmable since there is no DNA. The germline V gene encodes CDR1 SQVTM and CDR2 ANQGSEA. This CDR3 region has 14 residues. This chain's CDR3 is CSAGVLAGGVEQFF.

The rearrangement uses TRBV3-1 and TRBJ2-1; there is no DNA to check the TCRdb D call of TRBD2. The CDR3 totals 13 residues. Germline CDR1 is LGHDT and CDR2 is YNNKEL (reference sequence). CDR3 sequence: CASSPFAGDEQFF.

The chain has TRBV10-1 and TRBJ1-5. The CDR3 length is 13 residues. CDR1 is WNHNN and CDR2 is SYGVQD in the germline V gene (reference sequence). The CDR3 protein is CASSENSNQPQHF.

The chain has TRBV5-1 and TRBJ1-6; the D call from TCRdb, TRBD1, cannot be confirmed without DNA. CDR1 is SGHRS, CDR2 YFSETQ, per germline. The CDR3 is 17 amino acids. The CDR3 loop reads CASSLSPTTGINSPLHF.